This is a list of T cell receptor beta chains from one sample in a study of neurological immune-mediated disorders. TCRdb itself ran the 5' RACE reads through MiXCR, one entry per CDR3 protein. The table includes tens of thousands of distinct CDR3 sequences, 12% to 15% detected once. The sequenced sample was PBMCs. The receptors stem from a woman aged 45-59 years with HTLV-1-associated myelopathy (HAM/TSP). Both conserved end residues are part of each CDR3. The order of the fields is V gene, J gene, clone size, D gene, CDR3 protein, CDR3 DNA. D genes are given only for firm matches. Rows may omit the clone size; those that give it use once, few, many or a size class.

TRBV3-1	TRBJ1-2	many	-	CASSQFGGDGYTF	TGTGCCAGCAGCCAATTCGGGGGGGATGGCTACACCTTC
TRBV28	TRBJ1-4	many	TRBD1	CASSFGQGAATNEKLFF	TGTGCCAGCAGTTTCGGACAGGGGGCGGCTACTAATGAAAAACTGTTTTTT
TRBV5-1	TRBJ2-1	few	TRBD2	CASSLGLAGGPRSYNEQFF	TGCGCCAGCAGCTTGGGACTAGCGGGGGGGCCGCGCTCCTACAATGAGCAGTTCTTC
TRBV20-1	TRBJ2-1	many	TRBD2	CSASFGGDWDEQFF	TGCAGTGCTAGTTTCGGGGGGGATTGGGATGAGCAGTTCTTC
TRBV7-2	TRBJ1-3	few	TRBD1	CASSPDRASGNTIYF	TGTGCCAGCAGCCCGGACAGGGCCTCTGGAAACACCATATATTTT
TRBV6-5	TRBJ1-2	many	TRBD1	CASSYSKRGRNYGYTF	TGTGCCAGCAGTTACTCGAAGAGGGGGCGCAACTATGGCTACACCTTC
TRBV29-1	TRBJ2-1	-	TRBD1	CSVENRGANNEQFF	TGCAGCGTTGAGAACAGGGGCGCCAACAATGAGCAGTTCTTC
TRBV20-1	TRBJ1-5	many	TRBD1	CSASPEGTGGLGNQPQHF	TGCAGTGCTAGTCCTGAGGGGACAGGGGGCCTGGGGAATCAGCCCCAGCATTTT
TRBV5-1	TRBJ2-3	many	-	CASRTGQSTDTQYF	TGCGCCAGCAGAACCGGACAGAGCACAGATACGCAGTATTTT
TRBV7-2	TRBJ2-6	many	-	CASSLAGQFSGANVLTF	TGTGCCAGCAGCTTAGCTGGACAGTTCTCTGGGGCCAACGTCCTGACTTTC
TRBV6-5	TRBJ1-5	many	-	CASSRGVSDQPQHF	TGTGCCAGCTCTCGGGGTGTTTCCGATCAGCCCCAGCATTTT
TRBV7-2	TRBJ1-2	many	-	CASSQETFMTGTGGYTF	TGTGCCAGCAGCCAAGAGACGTTCATGACAGGCACGGGTGGCTACACCTTC
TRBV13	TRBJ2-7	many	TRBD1	CASSFVQGRYEQYF	TGTGCCAGCAGCTTCGTACAGGGGCGTTACGAGCAGTACTTC
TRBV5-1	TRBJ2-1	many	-	CASWRGGRDNEQFF	TGCGCCAGCTGGAGGGGGGGCCGGGACAATGAGCAGTTCTTC
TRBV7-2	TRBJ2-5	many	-	CASSLVFDPAETQYF	TGTGCCAGCAGCTTAGTATTCGACCCTGCGGAGACCCAGTACTTC
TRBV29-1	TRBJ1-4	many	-	CSAEGSGNEKLFF	TGCAGCGCTGAGGGGTCTGGAAATGAAAAACTGTTTTTT
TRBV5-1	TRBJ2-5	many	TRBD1	CASSLEGGVETQYF	TGCGCCAGCAGCTTGGAAGGGGGCGTGGAGACCCAGTACTTC
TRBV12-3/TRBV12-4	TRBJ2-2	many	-	CASAKTRGGTGELFF	TGTGCCAGCGCCAAAACGAGGGGGGGCACCGGGGAGCTGTTTTTT
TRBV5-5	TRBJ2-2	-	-	CASSSEQWAPNTGELFF	TGTGCCAGCAGCTCGGAACAGTGGGCCCCGAACACCGGGGAGCTGTTTTTT
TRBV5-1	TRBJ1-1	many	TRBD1	CASSSGQENTEAFF	TGCGCCAGCAGCTCGGGACAGGAGAACACTGAAGCTTTCTTT
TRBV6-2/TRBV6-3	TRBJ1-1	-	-	CACSYSGQLTTEAFF	TGTGCCTGCAGTTACTCAGGACAGCTGACCACTGAAGCTTTCTTT
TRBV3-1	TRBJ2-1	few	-	CASSQGSAINNEQFF	TGTGCCAGCAGCCAAGGTTCGGCTATAAACAATGAGCAGTTCTTC
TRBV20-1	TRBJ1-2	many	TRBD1	CSASPSDRENGYTF	TGCAGTGCTTCCCCCTCGGACAGGGAGAATGGCTACACCTTC
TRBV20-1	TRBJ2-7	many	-	CSASRQRNEQYF	TGCAGTGCTAGCCGCCAGAGAAACGAGCAGTACTTC
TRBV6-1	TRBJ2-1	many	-	CASRSSWSNEQFF	TGTGCCAGCAGATCGTCTTGGAGCAATGAGCAGTTCTTC
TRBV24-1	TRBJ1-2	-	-	CANSDRDGQPWIYGYNF	TGTGCCAACAGTGACCGCGATGGACAGCCTTGGATCTATGGCTACAACTTC
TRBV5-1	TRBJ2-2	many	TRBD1	CASSLRDSRNTGELFF	TGCGCCAGCAGCTTGCGGGACAGTCGGAACACCGGGGAGCTGTTTTTT
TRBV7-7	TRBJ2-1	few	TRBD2	CASSLSPGTSGGGAYNEQFF	TGTGCTAGCAGCTTATCCCCCGGGACTAGCGGGGGGGGGGCCTACAATGAGCAGTTCTTC
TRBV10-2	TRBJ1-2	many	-	CASSPQGNYGYTF	TGCGCCAGCAGCCCACAGGGTAACTATGGCTACACCTTC
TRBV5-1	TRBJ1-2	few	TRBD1	CASSSSGGGYGYTF	TGCGCCAGCAGCTCATCAGGGGGCGGCTATGGCTACACCTTC
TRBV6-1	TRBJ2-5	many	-	CASSEGGRTQYF	TGTGCCAGCAGTGAGGGAGGCCGGACCCAGTACTTC
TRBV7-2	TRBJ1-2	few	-	CASSLDGNYGYTF	TGTGCCAGCAGCCTAGACGGGAACTATGGCTACACCTTC
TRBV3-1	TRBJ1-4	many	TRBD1	CASSQGPGGTAEKLFF	TGTGCCAGCAGCCAAGGGCCGGGTGGGACAGCTGAAAAACTGTTTTTT
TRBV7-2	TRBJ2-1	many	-	CASSRQRVVNEQFF	TGTGCCAGCAGCCGACAGCGGGTGGTCAATGAGCAGTTCTTC
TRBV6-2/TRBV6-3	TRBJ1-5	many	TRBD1	CASLPTPRLGTGEDQPQHF	TGTGCCAGCCTTCCCACACCGCGACTGGGGACAGGGGAGGATCAGCCCCAGCATTTT
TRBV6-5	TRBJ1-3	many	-	CASTGIPGNTIYF	TGTGCCAGCACAGGGATCCCTGGAAACACCATATATTTT
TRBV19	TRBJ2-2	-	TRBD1	CATRVTGSATGELFF	TGTGCCACTAGGGTGACAGGGTCTGCCACCGGGGAGCTGTTTTTT
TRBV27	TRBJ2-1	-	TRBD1	CASRRIGTEYNEQFF	TGTGCCAGCAGACGGATCGGGACAGAATACAATGAGCAGTTCTTC
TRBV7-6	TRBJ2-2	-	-	CARSVRQNLNTGELFF	TGTGCCAGAAGCGTACGACAGAATCTCAACACCGGGGAGCTGTTTTTT
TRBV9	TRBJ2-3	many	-	CASSVVPSTDTQYF	TGTGCCAGCAGCGTAGTACCTAGCACAGATACGCAGTATTTT
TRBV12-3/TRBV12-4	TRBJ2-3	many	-	CASSFGQGLDTQYF	TGTGCCAGCAGTTTTGGGCAAGGTTTGGATACGCAGTATTTT
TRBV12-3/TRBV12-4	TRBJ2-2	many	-	CASSFRGVGTGELFF	TGTGCCAGCAGTTTCCGCGGGGTGGGCACCGGGGAGCTGTTTTTT
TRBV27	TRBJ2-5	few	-	CASSLRQAETQYF	TGTGCCAGCAGTTTACGGCAGGCGGAGACCCAGTACTTC
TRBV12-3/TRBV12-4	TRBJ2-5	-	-	CASSKMLGSETQYF	TGTGCCAGCAGTAAGATGTTAGGGTCGGAGACCCAGTACTTC
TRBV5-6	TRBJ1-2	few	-	CASSLVPRDNYGYTF	TGTGCCAGCAGCTTGGTTCCCAGGGATAACTATGGCTACACCTTC
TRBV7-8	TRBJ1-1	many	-	CASSLGTGFGNTEAFF	TGTGCCAGCAGCCTAGGAACCGGGTTCGGAAACACTGAAGCTTTCTTT
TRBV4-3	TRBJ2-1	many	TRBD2	CASSQDPQRGSQGEQFF	TGCGCCAGCAGCCAAGATCCCCAGCGGGGATCGCAGGGTGAGCAGTTCTTC
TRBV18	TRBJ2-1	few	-	CASSPDQDSTYNEQFF	TGTGCCAGCTCACCCGACCAGGACTCCACCTACAATGAGCAGTTCTTC
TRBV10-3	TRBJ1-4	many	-	CAISDDGATNEKLFF	TGTGCCATCAGTGACGACGGAGCAACTAATGAAAAACTGTTTTTT
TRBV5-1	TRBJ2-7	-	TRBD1	CASSLEKTGNYEQYF	TGCGCCAGCAGCTTGGAAAAGACAGGGAACTACGAGCAGTACTTC
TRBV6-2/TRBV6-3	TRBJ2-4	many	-	CASSPGGSWVIQYF	TGTGCCAGCAGTCCCGGTGGTAGCTGGGTCATTCAGTACTTC
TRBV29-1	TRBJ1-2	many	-	CSVDIAVSYGYTF	TGCAGCGTTGACATAGCAGTGAGCTATGGCTACACCTTC
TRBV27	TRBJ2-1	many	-	CASSLSGAGAFYNEQFF	TGTGCCAGCAGTTTATCGGGTGCGGGGGCTTTCTACAATGAGCAGTTCTTC
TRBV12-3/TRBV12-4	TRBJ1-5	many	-	CASTTGGGRQPQHF	TGTGCCAGCACCACTGGGGGGGGCAGGCAGCCCCAGCATTTT
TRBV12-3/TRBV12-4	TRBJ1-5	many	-	CASGLLGGNQPQHF	TGTGCCAGCGGCCTTTTGGGGGGCAATCAGCCCCAGCATTTT
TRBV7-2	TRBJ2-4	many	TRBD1	CASTYDPGGAYIQYF	TGTGCCAGCACCTATGACCCAGGGGGCGCATACATTCAGTACTTC
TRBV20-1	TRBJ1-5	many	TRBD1	CSARVPGTGVGSNQPQHF	TGCAGTGCTAGAGTTCCCGGGACAGGGGTTGGCAGCAATCAGCCCCAGCATTTT
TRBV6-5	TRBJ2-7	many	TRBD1	CASSSPRRTGNYEQYF	TGTGCCAGCAGCTCCCCTCGTCGGACAGGGAACTACGAGCAGTACTTC
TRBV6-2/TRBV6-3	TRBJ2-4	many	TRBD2	CASSYAGGTKNIQYF	TGTGCCAGCAGTTACGCGGGGGGGACCAAAAACATTCAGTACTTC